One sample yielded the 4 T cell receptor beta chains listed below, sequenced in a study of Ad26.COV2.S vaccination and SARS-CoV-2 variants. The table came from immunoSEQ multiplex PCR; TCRdb's copy has only in-frame clones and leaves some out. There are roughly 420,000 clones in the sample; 70% to 90% occur only once, and less than 4% lies in the top ten. The treatment was: over 15 received Ad26.COV2.S at low or high dose, single or two shots; 5 received placebo; per-sample allocation not given. Day 63 after the first injection of vaccine or placebo was the sampling time. The source was peripheral blood, collected in a trial of Ad26.COV2.S vaccine versus placebo. Every receptor here comes from a person aged 18-60 years who received the Ad26.COV2.S COVID-19 vaccine or a placebo.

This clone was observed a handful of times. Written as DNA, the CDR3 is TGTGCCAGCAGTCTCACCCAGATAGGGACAGGGGGTGACAGCTACACCTTC. Its protein is CASSLTQIGTGGDSYTF. The chain couples TRBV6-6 to TRBJ1-2; 11 bases are a match to TRBD1. Germline values: CDR1 MNHNY, CDR2 SVGAGI (reference sequence). The V and J ends lost 5 bases and 9 bases, in that order; junction bases with no gene match: 17. The CDR3 runs 17 residues.

The V call is TRBV6-2 or TRBV6-3, the J call TRBJ2-7, with a weak D call TRBD1 (6 bases). This CDR3 contains 15 residues. Germline CDR1 is MNHEY and CDR2 is SVGEGT. V lost 4 bases, J lost 0 bases, and 13 bases lay in between. This CDR3 reads CASSSPGTSSYEQYF. Here the CDR3 DNA reads TGTGCCAGCAGTTCCCCGGGGACATCCTCCTACGAGCAGTACTTC.

Note on this clone: The junction departs from the called germline gene at one end, perhaps through a read error. The V gene is TRBV3-1 (or the pseudogene TRBV3-2), the J gene TRBJ2-7; the match to TRBD2 covers 12 bases. Per the germline V gene, CDR1 is LGHDT and CDR2 is YNNKEL (reference sequence). The CDR3 sequence is 18 residues long. The CDR3 DNA reads TGTGCCAGCAGCCAAGAGCCCCTTCGACTAGCGGGGGCCCGTATTAGGCACTTC. The encoded protein is CASSQEPLRLAGARIRHF.

This chain connects TRBV15 to TRBJ2-7; D possibly corresponds to TRBD2 (5 bases). The CDR3 runs to 15 residues. The germline V gene has CDR1 LNHNV and CDR2 YYDKDF (reference sequence). The germline V and J ends were trimmed by 1 base and 0 bases, with 10 bases remaining between them. CDR3 coding DNA: TGTGCCACCAGCAGAGCTTTGGGGAGCTCCTACGAGCAGTACTTC. It is translated as CATSRALGSSYEQYF.